This T cell receptor beta chain originates from a study of T cell changes during pregnancy in multiple sclerosis. The CDR3 runs 16 residues. From germline, CDR1 is SEHNR and CDR2 FQNEAQ (reference sequence). The V end lost 3 bases, the J end lost 8 bases, and 19 bases lay between the germline ends. TCRdb's table, derived via immunoSEQ multiplex PCR, lists solely in-frame clones and lacks some. This sample has approximately 85,000 clones, with approximately 90% found just once. The chain is built from TRBV7-9 and TRBJ1-4; D gene uncertain. Sequences were derived from peripheral blood, sampled in the first trimester of pregnancy. The TCR originated in a female donor with multiple sclerosis, enrolled in a pregnancy study. CDR3 coding DNA: TGTGCCAGCAGCTTTCCAGCGGACCCGGCGGAGGAAAAACTGTTTTTT. It codes for CASSFPADPAEEKLFF.